The 21 T cell receptor beta chains below come from one sample, sequenced in a study of T cells in Graves' hyperthyroidism and ophthalmopathy (dated 2019 in TCRdb). Receptors were amplified or captured by multiplex PCR. The data were produced on an Illumina HiSeq 2000. TCR beta CDR3 regions were amplified from RNA transcripts. For the first round of RT-PCR on the TCR CDR3, the HTBI primer set was used together with the Qiagen OneStep RT-PCR kit. Starting from the raw public reads, TCRdb applied fastp trimming at Q25, assembled clones with MiXCR and retained in-frame beta chains. When rows share a CDR3 protein, they turn into one entry using the most common DNA and genes. Recorded for this sample are about half a million distinct CDR3 sequences; 22% of them occurred a single time. The top ten constitute about half of the sample. Sequencing was performed on blood. The origin of the receptors is a woman aged 70 to 79 with Graves' ophthalmopathy.

This clonotype appeared a single time. The chain links TRBV7-9 to TRBJ2-1; D is uncertain. The germline V and J ends were trimmed by 6 bases and 6 bases, with 15 bases remaining between them. This CDR3 is 14 amino acids long. The germline gives CDR1 SEHNR, CDR2 FQNEAQ (reference sequence). DNA of the CDR3: TGTGCCAGCAGTTTATTTGCGCCTCCCAATGAGCAGTTCTTC. Its translation: CASSLFAPPNEQFF.

With regard to this clonotype: Given a much more abundant clone one base away, this may be a read error. The chain has TRBV30 and TRBJ2-7; TRBD1 is a possible D gene (6 bases). CDR1 GTSNPN and CDR2 SVGIG come from the germline V gene (reference sequence). The CDR3 runs to 13 residues. Trimming removed 2 bases at V and 3 bases at J, with 11 bases between. CDR3 residues: CAWSTGMDYEQYF. Here the CDR3 DNA reads TGTGCCTGGAGTACAGGGATGGACTACGAGCAGTACTTC.

This clonotype was counted a few times. The chain has TRBV7-9 and TRBJ1-1; D is perhaps TRBD1 (5 bases). The V and J ends lost 1 base and 7 bases respectively, with 13 bases between them. The CDR3 extends over 14 amino acids. Germline-derived CDR1 and CDR2 are SEHNR and FQNEAQ (reference sequence). The CDR3 here is CASSLEARAGEAFF. CDR3 coding DNA: TGTGCCAGCAGCTTAGAGGCCAGGGCTGGTGAAGCTTTCTTT.

This clonotype was counted ten times or more. The chain joins TRBV6-1 to TRBJ2-1, with 9 bases lining up with TRBD2. Germline CDR1 and CDR2: MNHNS and SASEGT. The CDR3 length is 15 residues. V lost 4 bases to trimming and J lost 10 bases; unmatched junction nucleotides: 11. The CDR3 region is CASSASSGKIGEQFF. The DNA for the CDR3 is TGTGCCAGCAGTGCTTCTAGCGGGAAAATCGGCGAGCAGTTCTTC.

A word on this clonotype: This may be a read error, as it is one base from a much larger clone. The gene calls are TRBV11-2 and TRBJ2-3, with 14 bases fitting TRBD2. Germline V gene sequence: CDR1 SGHAT, CDR2 FQNNGV. The CDR3 covers 17 residues. CDR3 bases: TGTGCCGGCAGCTCGGGGACTAGCGGGAGTGGAACAGATACGCAGTATTTT. Its protein is CAGSSGTSGSGTDTQYF.

The chain uses TRBV10-2 and TRBJ1-1; tentative D call: TRBD1 (6 bases). The CDR3 length is 14 residues. CDR1 and CDR2 (germline): WSHSY, SAAADI. V was pared by 7 bases and J by 1 base, with 13 bases between. The CDR3 DNA reads TGCGCCAGCACCCAGCAGGGGACGAACACTGAAGCTTTCTTT. Its protein is CASTQQGTNTEAFF.

The V gene is TRBV19, the J gene TRBJ1-1, with 8 bases matching TRBD1. Per the germline V gene, CDR1 is LNHDA and CDR2 is SQIVND (reference sequence). The CDR3 sequence is 16 residues long. Trimming took 7 bases from V and 4 from J; bases not matched to a gene: 14. The CDR3 coding sequence is TGTGCCAGTACCAATGGGCAGGGGGCGCTTGCCACTGAAGCTTTCTTT. This gives the protein CASTNGQGALATEAFF.

This chain links TRBV28 with TRBJ1-5; 9 bases map to TRBD1. CDR3 size: 16 residues. Germline assignment: CDR1 MDHEN and CDR2 SYDVKM. J lost 1 base, V lost 8 bases, and 9 bases had no gene match. DNA for the CDR3: TGTGCCAGCCGAGGACAGGGGAAAAAAAGCAATCAGCCCCAGCATTTT. Protein product: CASRGQGKKSNQPQHF.

The CDR3 sequence is CATAPTGGTYEQYF. Here the CDR3 DNA reads TGTGCCACCGCCCCTACAGGGGGAACCTACGAGCAGTACTTC. The rearrangement uses TRBV6-1 and TRBJ2-7; TRBD1 aligns across 8 bases. Germline V gene data show CDR1 as MNHNS and CDR2 as SASEGT. The CDR3 length is 14 residues. The V and J ends lost 10 bases and 2 bases, in that order; junction bases with no gene match: 10.

This clonotype was found once. The chain links TRBV20-1 to TRBJ2-5; 14 nucleotides match TRBD2. J lost 4 bases, V lost 4 bases, and 11 bases had no gene match. This CDR3 spans 17 amino acids. Germline CDR1 reads DFQATT; CDR2 reads SNEGSKA (reference sequence). For the CDR3, the DNA is TGCAGTGCTATCCCCGGGACTAGCGGGAGTTTAGGAGAGACCCAGTACTTC. Amino acid sequence: CSAIPGTSGSLGETQYF.

This clonotype was detected only a few times. The chain uses TRBV19 and TRBJ1-1, with 12 bases aligning to TRBD1. The CDR3 length is 15 residues. Germline values: CDR1 LNHDA, CDR2 SQIVND (reference sequence). The junction had 6 bases not matched to a gene; V was cut back by 4 bases and J by 6 bases. CDR3 protein: CASSTRDRGRSEAFF. The CDR3 bases are TGTGCCAGTAGTACCCGGGACAGGGGGCGCTCTGAAGCTTTCTTT.

This clonotype appeared many times. The CDR3 nucleotides read TGTGCCAGCAGTCGGAGGACAGGAGCAAATGAAAAACTGTTTTTT. Translation gives CASSRRTGANEKLFF. This sequence joins TRBV28 and TRBJ1-4, with TRBD1 matching 7 bases. The CDR3 runs to 15 residues. Germline trimming cut 5 bases from V and 5 bases from J; bases unmatched to any gene: 8. CDR1 is MDHEN and CDR2 is SYDVKM in the germline V gene.

This clonotype was counted ten times or more. The CDR3 region has the DNA TGTGCCAGCAGCTTCGGAACGGGAGCGCGTCCAGATACGCAGTATTTT. Amino acid sequence: CASSFGTGARPDTQYF. V usage is TRBV5-8 and J usage is TRBJ2-3, with D tentatively TRBD2 (6 bases). The CDR3 is 16 amino acids. The germline V gene encodes CDR1 SGHTS and CDR2 YDEGEE. Trimming removed 2 bases from V and 4 bases from J, with 17 bases in between.

V is TRBV3-1 and J is TRBJ2-3; 9 positions match TRBD2. Germline CDR1 reads LGHDT; CDR2 reads YNNKEL (reference sequence). CDR3 length: 17 amino acids. V was clipped by 0 bases and J by 5 bases; unmatched bases: 9. In nucleotides, the CDR3 is TGTGCCAGCAGCCAAGATCGGAGAAGCGGGAGGCAAGATACGCAGTATTTT. Its protein is CASSQDRRSGRQDTQYF.

V and J are TRBV18 and TRBJ2-3; 7 bases agree with TRBD2. The CDR3 runs 16 residues. The V and J ends lost 6 bases and 1 base, in that order; junction bases with no gene match: 10. Germline loops: CDR1 KGHSH, CDR2 LQKENI. CDR3 bases: TGTGCCAGCTCGGTCCGGTCAGGGAGGGGCACAGATACGCAGTATTTT. Amino acid sequence: CASSVRSGRGTDTQYF. Full variable domain (outside the CDR3, taken from reference TRBV18 and TRBJ2-3): NAGVMQNPRHLVRRRGQEARLRCSPMKGHSHVYWYRQLPEEGLKFMVYLQKENIIDESGMPKERFSAEFPKEGPSILRIQQVVRGDSAAYFCASSVRSGRGTDTQYFGPGTRLTVL.

The CDR3 spells CASSSQGSTGELFF. In nucleotides, the CDR3 is TGTGCCAGCAGCTCACAGGGGTCCACCGGGGAGCTGTTTTTT. The chain links TRBV7-3 to TRBJ2-2; 7 bases are a match to TRBD1. Germline loops: CDR1 SGHTA, CDR2 FQGTGA. Trimming at V came to 4 bases and at J to 4 bases, leaving 3 bases not matched to a gene. CDR3 length: 14 amino acids.

This chain links TRBV7-9 with TRBJ1-6, with D unresolved. The CDR3 covers 14 residues. Germline V lookup: CDR1 SEHNR, CDR2 FQNEAQ (reference sequence). V was clipped by 2 bases and J by 7 bases, with 9 bases between them. The CDR3 DNA reads as TGTGCCAGCAGCTTATCGACCCGAAATTCACCCCTCCACTTT. Translation: CASSLSTRNSPLHF.

This clonotype was detected many times. In nucleotides, the CDR3 is TGTGCCAGCACCCCTGGGGCTAGCGGGTACGAGCAGTACTTC. It is translated as CASTPGASGYEQYF. The J gene is TRBJ2-7, the V gene TRBV12-3 or TRBV12-4, with 8 bases identical to TRBD2. The CDR3 loop spans 14 amino acids. J gave up 4 bases and V 7 bases, and 9 bases lay outside the gene matches.

The sample holds many counts of this clonotype. The chain combines TRBV12-3 or TRBV12-4 with TRBJ2-7, with D possibly matching TRBD2 (5 bases). Trimming cost V 3 bases and J 6 bases, with 9 bases left between them. This CDR3 spans 12 amino acids. The CDR3 spells CASSLVRVEQYF. CDR3 nucleotide sequence: TGTGCCAGCAGTTTGGTGCGGGTCGAGCAGTACTTC.

This clonotype was observed a few times. The rearrangement uses TRBV7-8 and TRBJ1-1, with D uncertain. This CDR3 is built from 14 residues. CDR1 and CDR2 (germline): SGHVS, FQNEAQ. V was trimmed by 3 bases and J by 1 base, leaving 9 bases between them. CDR3 residues: CASSFSLENTEAFF. In nucleotides, the CDR3 is TGTGCCAGCAGCTTTTCTCTGGAGAACACTGAAGCTTTCTTT.

There are many counts of this clonotype. The V and J genes are TRBV12-3 or TRBV12-4 and TRBJ1-2; TRBD1 matches 8 bases. The CDR3 length is 14 residues. The ends lost 6 bases at V and 8 bases at J; junction bases unmatched: 11. CDR3 bases: TGTGCCAGCAGCTACCAAGGACAGGGTTGGGGCTACACCTTC. Translated: CASSYQGQGWGYTF.